These 31 T cell receptor beta chains share one sample of origin, sequenced in a study of blood T cell repertoires in COVID-19. Data came from immunoSEQ multiplex PCR; TCRdb stores just in-frame clones and leaves some out. The sample includes more than 70,000 clones, about 87% seen only once; the top ten take 9.1%. Material for sequencing was peripheral blood. Source of these receptors: a human donor in a cohort sampled during active COVID-19.

The chain carries TRBV6-5 and TRBJ1-1; TRBD1 agrees at 9 bases. Germline CDR1 is MNHEY and CDR2 is SVGAGI. CDR3 length equals 13 residues. Germline trimming cut 2 bases from V and 10 bases from J; bases unmatched to any gene: 5. This CDR3 is CASSYVNRGRAFF. CDR3 nucleotide sequence: TGTGCCAGCAGTTACGTGAACAGGGGGCGAGCTTTCTTT.

This chain uses TRBV10-3 with TRBJ2-2; 10 nucleotides line up with TRBD2. The CDR3 is 15 residues long. In germline, CDR1 is ENHRY, CDR2 SYGVKD. V was pared by 4 bases and J by 3 bases, with 2 bases of the junction left unmatched. The DNA of the CDR3 is TGTGCCATCAGTGGGACTAGCGGTTACACCGGGGAGCTGTTTTTT. Its translation: CAISGTSGYTGELFF.

The chain combines TRBV21-1 with TRBJ2-1; TRBD2, the table's D call, was not compared with the DNA. TRBV21-1 is reported as a pseudogene. This CDR3 is 16 amino acids long. CDR3 residues: CASSAPGLAPVDEQFF. The CDR3, as DNA: TGTGCCAGCAGCGCACCGGGACTAGCGCCTGTTGATGAGCAGTTCTTC.

V and J are TRBV7-8 and TRBJ1-2, with TRBD1 matching over 8 bases. The germline gives CDR1 SGHVS, CDR2 FQNEAQ. V shed 4 bases, J shed 4 bases, and the junction held 11 bases outside the gene matches. The CDR3 extends over 16 amino acids. CDR3 region: CASSSNPGGQVYGYTF. In DNA, the CDR3 is TGTGCCAGCAGCTCTAACCCAGGGGGCCAAGTCTATGGCTACACCTTC.

This clone was seen more than once but under ten times. V usage is TRBV6-4 and J usage is TRBJ2-1, with TRBD1 as a possible D gene (6 bases). The CDR3 length is 14 residues. V was cut by 8 bases and J by 6 bases, with 17 bases left in between. Germline V gene lookup returns CDR1 MRHNA and CDR2 SNTAGT. The CDR3 bases are TGTGCCAGCTCCCCGGTGGGGGCACCCAATGAGCAGTTCTTC. Translation: CASSPVGAPNEQFF.

This sequence joins TRBV6-2 or TRBV6-3 and TRBJ1-5; D uncertain. The V gene lost 2 bases and the J gene lost 0 bases, with 23 bases spanning the gap. Germline V gene data show CDR1 as MNHEY and CDR2 as SVGEGT. There are 20 residues in the CDR3. CDR3 region: CASSYSLAVHVPNSNQPQHF. The CDR3 DNA reads as TGTGCCAGCAGTTACAGCCTAGCGGTCCATGTACCAAATAGCAATCAGCCCCAGCATTTT.

The rearrangement links TRBV19 to TRBJ1-5; TRBD1 matches at 7 bases. Losses at the gene ends were 8 bases for V and 4 bases for J; bases not matched to a gene: 8. CDR1 is LNHDA, CDR2 SQIVND, per germline (reference sequence). This CDR3 is 14 amino acids long. Written as DNA, the CDR3 is TGTGCCAGTCGGCGACAGGGTGGGAATCAGCCCCAGCATTTT. This encodes CASRRQGGNQPQHF.

The chain combines TRBV7-9 with TRBJ1-4; TRBD1 aligns across 8 bases. This CDR3 has 15 amino acids. Germline-derived CDR1 and CDR2 are SEHNR and FQNEAQ (reference sequence). V trimming: 3 bases; J trimming: 2 bases; junction bases outside the gene matches: 2. The CDR3, as DNA: TGTGCCAGCAGCTTTCGACAGGGGACTAATGAAAAACTGTTTTTT. Translating gives CASSFRQGTNEKLFF.

J is TRBJ2-6 and V is TRBV19; unclear D gene. This CDR3 contains 15 residues. Germline CDR1 and CDR2: LNHDA and SQIVND (reference sequence). V was shortened by 6 bases and J by 0 bases, with 9 bases between the two germline ends. The CDR3 sequence is CASSPQVSGANVLTF. CDR3 in DNA: TGTGCCAGTAGCCCTCAGGTCTCTGGGGCCAACGTCCTGACTTTC.

This chain uses TRBV2 with TRBJ1-2, with 7 nucleotides matching TRBD1. The CDR3 is 15 residues long. J was trimmed by 2 bases and V by 6 bases; bases with no gene match: 9. Germline V lookup: CDR1 SNHLY, CDR2 FYNNEI. CDR3 amino acids: CASRDGQAINYGYTF. Written as DNA, the CDR3 is TGTGCCAGCAGAGACGGACAGGCGATAAACTATGGCTACACCTTC.

The gene calls are TRBV3-1 (or the pseudogene TRBV3-2) and TRBJ2-1; perhaps TRBD2 as D (5 bases). V was cut by 3 bases and J by 8 bases, with 14 bases left in between. CDR1 LGHDT and CDR2 YNNKEL come from the germline V gene (reference sequence). The CDR3 runs to 14 residues. CDR3 in amino acids: CASSQNLGDHEQFF. The CDR3, as DNA: TGTGCCAGCAGCCAGAATCTCGGGGATCATGAGCAGTTCTTC.

CDR3 region: CASSLWLRERTDTQYF. DNA for the CDR3: TGTGCCAGCAGCTTGTGGTTGAGGGAGAGGACAGATACGCAGTATTTT. V usage is TRBV5-5 and J usage is TRBJ2-3; D is perhaps TRBD2 (5 bases). Trimming took off 1 base at V and 3 bases at J, with 15 bases between the two ends. Germline V gives CDR1 SGHKS, CDR2 YYEKEE (reference sequence). The CDR3 runs to 16 residues. Drawing the rest from reference TRBV5-5 and TRBJ2-3, the complete variable domain is DAGVTQSPTHLIKTRGQQVTLRCSPISGHKSVSWYQQVLGQGPQFIFQYYEKEERGRGNFPDRFSARQFPNYSSELNVNALLLGDSALYLCASSLWLRERTDTQYFGPGTRLTVL.

The genes are TRBV9 and TRBJ2-1; TRBD2 aligns across 9 bases. The CDR3 sequence is 21 residues long. The germline V gene encodes CDR1 SGDLS and CDR2 YYNGEE. Losses at the gene ends were 0 bases for V and 0 bases for J; bases not matched to a gene: 16. The CDR3 DNA reads TGTGCCAGCAGCGTAGTACGGGCGGGAGGGCCCGATCGAAGCTCCTACAATGAGCAGTTCTTC. The encoded protein is CASSVVRAGGPDRSSYNEQFF.

The chain employs TRBV14 and TRBJ2-7, with D unclear. The germline V and J ends were trimmed by 4 bases and 1 base, with 8 bases remaining between them. This CDR3 is 13 amino acids long. Germline-derived CDR1 and CDR2 are SGHDN and FVKESK. This CDR3 is CASSRAISYEQYF. The CDR3 nucleotides are TGTGCCAGCAGCCGAGCTATATCCTACGAGCAGTACTTC.

This clone has only a few counts. CDR3: CASGMDRASGYTF. In DNA, the CDR3 is TGTGCCAGCGGGATGGACAGGGCCAGCGGCTACACCTTC. The chain is built from TRBV27 and TRBJ1-2, with 8 nucleotides matching TRBD1. The CDR3 runs 13 residues. V lost 8 bases to trimming and J lost 8 bases; unmatched junction nucleotides: 10. The germline CDR1 and CDR2 sequences are MNHEY and SMNVEV (reference sequence).

The chain carries TRBV18 and TRBJ2-7, with D possibly matching TRBD1 (5 bases). Looked up from germline, CDR1 is KGHSH and CDR2 is LQKENI. The CDR3 contains 13 residues. V gave up 4 bases and J gave up 3 bases, with 10 bases separating them. CDR3 sequence: CASSLDRDYEQYF. DNA of the CDR3: TGTGCCAGCTCACTAGACAGAGACTACGAGCAGTACTTC.

The gene calls are TRBV7-9 and TRBJ1-1; tentative D call: TRBD1 (5 bases). V was pared by 5 bases and J by 7 bases, with 11 bases between. This CDR3 contains 12 residues. Germline V gene sequence: CDR1 SEHNR, CDR2 FQNEAQ (reference sequence). The CDR3 bases are TGTGCCAGCAGCCTGACAGCTGGTGAAGCTTTCTTT. Its translation is CASSLTAGEAFF.

The CDR3, as DNA: TGTGCCACCAGCAGAGATGGGGCTGGACAATATGAACTGTTTTTT. Its translation: CATSRDGAGQYELFF. This chain connects TRBV15 to TRBJ1-4; tentatively, D is TRBD1 (5 bases). V gave up 0 bases and J gave up 12 bases, with 17 bases separating them. CDR3 length equals 15 residues. The germline CDR1 and CDR2 sequences are LNHNV and YYDKDF (reference sequence).

The rearrangement joins TRBV29-1 to TRBJ2-1; D gene ambiguous. CDR1 and CDR2 (germline): SQVTM, ANQGSEA. The ends were cut back, 7 bases at V and 6 bases at J, with 10 bases in the middle. The CDR3 is 11 amino acids. CDR3 nucleotides: TGCAGCGGAGGCAGTCTCAATGAGCAGTTCTTC. It specifies CSGGSLNEQFF.

The chain recombines TRBV9 with TRBJ1-3; TRBD1 matches at 8 bases. V dropped 0 bases and J dropped 6; count of bases not matched to a gene: 5. The CDR3 consists of 15 residues. Germline-derived CDR1 and CDR2 are SGDLS and YYNGEE. The CDR3 bases are TGTGCCAGCAGCGTAGGAGGACAGGGCACAAACACCATATATTTT. This translates into CASSVGGQGTNTIYF.

The chain joins TRBV7-9 to TRBJ2-1; D might be TRBD1 (5 bases). Germline values: CDR1 SEHNR, CDR2 FQNEAQ (reference sequence). V was shortened by 0 bases and J by 7 bases, with 22 bases between the two germline ends. The CDR3 has 18 residues. DNA for the CDR3: TGTGCCAGCAGCTTAGCGTCGGCCAGGGCCTGGGTGGGTAATGAGCAGTTCTTC. As protein: CASSLASARAWVGNEQFF.

This clone appeared a single time. The J gene is TRBJ1-2, the V gene TRBV10-3; no reliable D call. The CDR3 is made up of 15 amino acids. The germline V gene has CDR1 ENHRY and CDR2 SYGVKD. V was trimmed by 0 bases and J by 1 base, leaving 9 bases between them. The CDR3 nucleotides are TGTGCCATCAGTGAGTCCGCGGCAGATAACTATGGCTACACCTTC. Translating it yields CAISESAADNYGYTF.

This clone was seen only once. The chain uses TRBV11-2 and TRBJ2-7, with 12 bases matching TRBD2. The junction had 7 bases not matched to a gene; V was cut back by 3 bases and J by 7 bases. This CDR3 contains 15 residues. CDR1 and CDR2 (germline): SGHAT, FQNNGV. Here the CDR3 reads CASSFSSGGAWEQYF. CDR3 DNA sequence: TGTGCCAGCAGCTTCTCTAGCGGGGGGGCCTGGGAGCAGTACTTC. Looking up the rest from reference TRBV11-2 and TRBJ2-7 gives the full variable domain: EAGVAQSPRYKIIEKRQSVAFWCNPISGHATLYWYQQILGQGPKLLIQFQNNGVVDDSQLPKDRFSAERLKGVDSTLKIQPAKLEDSAVYLCASSFSSGGAWEQYFGPGTRLTVT.

For the CDR3, the DNA is TGTGCCAGCAGCACCGGGACTAGCGATTACAATGAGCAGTTCTTC. This encodes CASSTGTSDYNEQFF. The chain combines TRBV7-2 with TRBJ2-1, with 10 bases that match TRBD2. The CDR3 has 15 amino acids. Germline trimming cut 5 bases from V and 4 bases from J; bases unmatched to any gene: 5. Germline V gives CDR1 SGHTA, CDR2 FQGNSA.

The gene calls are TRBV2 and TRBJ1-1, with TRBD1 as a possible D gene (6 bases). Germline values: CDR1 SNHLY, CDR2 FYNNEI. The CDR3 is 15 residues long. Trimming cost V 7 bases and J 1 base, with 16 bases left between them. The CDR3 DNA reads as TGTGCCAGCACCCGAAGACAGGCCTCGAACACTGAAGCTTTCTTT. This codes for CASTRRQASNTEAFF.

The V and J genes are TRBV24-1 and TRBJ2-7; the match to TRBD1 covers 8 bases. V dropped 4 bases and J dropped 6; count of bases not matched to a gene: 4. In germline, CDR1 is KGHDR, CDR2 SFDVKD. CDR3 length equals 13 residues. In DNA, the CDR3 is TGTGCCACCAGTGACCTGACAGGGGTCGAGCAGTACTTC. Residues: CATSDLTGVEQYF.

The genes are TRBV5-1 and TRBJ2-5, with D possibly TRBD1 on 5 matching bases. The CDR3 sequence is 16 residues long. Germline CDR1 and CDR2: SGHRS and YFSETQ. Trimming took 0 bases from V and 2 from J, leaving 14 bases between them. CDR3 in amino acids: CASSLGVLGLQETQYF. The DNA for the CDR3 is TGCGCCAGCAGCTTGGGGGTGTTGGGGCTGCAAGAGACCCAGTACTTC.

The chain uses TRBV19 and TRBJ1-2; D remains ambiguous. V was trimmed by 0 bases and J by 3 bases, leaving 11 bases between them. The germline V gene has CDR1 LNHDA and CDR2 SQIVND (reference sequence). The CDR3 sequence is 15 residues long. Written as DNA, the CDR3 is TGTGCCAGTAGTATAGATCAGAGGGTGCACTATGGCTACACCTTC. The encoded protein is CASSIDQRVHYGYTF.

Here the CDR3 DNA reads TGCGCCAGCAGCTTGGTTAATCCGGGCCAGGGGCCTAACTATGGCTACACCTTC. Protein sequence: CASSLVNPGQGPNYGYTF. The J gene is TRBJ1-2, the V gene TRBV5-1; tentatively, D is TRBD1 (6 bases). Trimming cost V 0 bases and J 0 bases, with 18 bases left between them. Germline V gives CDR1 SGHRS, CDR2 YFSETQ. The CDR3 loop spans 18 amino acids.

Regarding this clone: One end of the junction is discordant with germline, which a read error may explain. This chain joins TRBV2 and TRBJ2-1; D is ambiguous. The CDR3 loop spans 13 amino acids. From germline, CDR1 is SNHLY and CDR2 FYNNEI. The CDR3 coding sequence is TGTGCCAGCAGTGAGGATTACTACGATGAGCAGTTCTTC. Translation: CASSEDYYDEQFF.

This rearrangement joins TRBV6-4 to TRBJ2-6; 11 nucleotides align to TRBD1. Germline V gene data show CDR1 as MRHNA and CDR2 as SNTAGT. The V segment lost 4 bases and the J segment 0 bases; nucleotides outside the gene matches: 8. This CDR3 spans 19 amino acids. The CDR3 here is CASSVGQGDPYSGANVLTF. CDR3 DNA: TGTGCCAGCAGTGTGGGACAGGGGGACCCATACTCTGGGGCCAACGTCCTGACTTTC.